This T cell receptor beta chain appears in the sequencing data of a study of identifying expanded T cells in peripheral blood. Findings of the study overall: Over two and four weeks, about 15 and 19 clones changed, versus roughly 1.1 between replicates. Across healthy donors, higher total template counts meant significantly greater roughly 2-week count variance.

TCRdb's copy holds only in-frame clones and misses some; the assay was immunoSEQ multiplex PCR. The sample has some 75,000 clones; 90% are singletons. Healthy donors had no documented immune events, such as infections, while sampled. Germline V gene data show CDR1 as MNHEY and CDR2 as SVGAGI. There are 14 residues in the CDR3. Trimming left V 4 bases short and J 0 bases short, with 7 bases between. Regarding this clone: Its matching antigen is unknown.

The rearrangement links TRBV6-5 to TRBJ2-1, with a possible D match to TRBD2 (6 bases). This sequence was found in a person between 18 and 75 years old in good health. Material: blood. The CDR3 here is CASSSAGSYNEQFF. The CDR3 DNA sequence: TGTGCCAGCAGTTCAGCGGGCTCCTACAATGAGCAGTTCTTC.